The clone carrying this T cell receptor beta chain has a count of ten or more. As yet, its antigen is unknown. The entry originates in a study of metastatic and nonmetastatic thyroid tumors. Study context: The study looked at repertoires side by side in blood and in tumor or nodule tissue from malignant and benign thyroid patients.

Study-level findings and limits: A significant increase in TCR beta diversity was reportedly seen in malignant thyroid tumors relative to benign nodules, in blood and tumor.

Germline assignment: CDR1 ENHRY and CDR2 SYGVKD. J was trimmed by 2 bases and V by 3 bases; bases with no gene match: 7. The CDR3 runs 15 residues. No patient had received any treatment before thyroid surgery. Authors' analysis steps: Clinicopathological groups supplied CDR3 differences that were used to build a distant-metastasis classifier for papillary thyroid cancer. TCRdb reanalyzed the PCR reads with MiXCR. The V and J calls follow TCRdb's processing rather than the paper's. The data hold about 64,000 clones, with about 4% observed a single time. This TCR came from a female donor with papillary thyroid cancer or a benign thyroid nodule (not recorded which). Some clones in this sample may be carry-over from other donors' samples. The genes are TRBV10-3 and TRBJ2-7, with 7 bases identical to TRBD1. Sequencing used blood. The CDR3: CAISDSRDSPYEQYF. In nucleotides, the CDR3 is TGTGCCATCAGTGATAGTAGGGACAGTCCCTACGAGCAGTACTTC.